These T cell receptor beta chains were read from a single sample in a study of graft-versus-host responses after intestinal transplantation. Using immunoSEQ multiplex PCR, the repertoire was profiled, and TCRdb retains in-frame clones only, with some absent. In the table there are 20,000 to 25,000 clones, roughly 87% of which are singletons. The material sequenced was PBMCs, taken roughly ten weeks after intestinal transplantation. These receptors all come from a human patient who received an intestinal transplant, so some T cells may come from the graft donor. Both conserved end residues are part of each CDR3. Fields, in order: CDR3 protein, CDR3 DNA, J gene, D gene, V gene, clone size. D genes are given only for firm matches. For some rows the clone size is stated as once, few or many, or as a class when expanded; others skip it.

cdr3_aa: CASRPGQGRIEQYF
cdr3_nt: TGTGCCAGCAGACCGGGACAGGGAAGGATCGAGCAGTACTTC
j_call: TRBJ2-7
d_call: TRBD1
v_call: TRBV27
clone_size: NA

cdr3_aa: CASSYSVERGRSEQFF
cdr3_nt: TGTGCCAGCAGTTACTCGGTCGAGCGGGGGAGGTCTGAGCAGTTCTTC
j_call: TRBJ2-1
d_call: TRBD2
v_call: TRBV6-6
clone_size: NA

cdr3_aa: CASSQGTVPGELFF
cdr3_nt: TGCGCCAGCAGCCAAGGTACAGTGCCCGGGGAGCTGTTTTTT
j_call: TRBJ2-2
d_call: NA
v_call: TRBV4-1
clone_size: NA

cdr3_aa: CASSFSSGANVLTF
cdr3_nt: TGTGCCAGCAGTTTTAGCTCTGGGGCCAACGTCCTGACTTTC
j_call: TRBJ2-6
d_call: NA
v_call: TRBV27
clone_size: NA

cdr3_aa: CASSTGRESSGANVLTF
cdr3_nt: TGTGCCAGTAGTACGGGAAGGGAGAGCTCTGGGGCCAACGTCCTGACTTTC
j_call: TRBJ2-6
d_call: NA
v_call: TRBV19
clone_size: NA

cdr3_aa: CASSFTWDEQFF
cdr3_nt: TGTGCCAGCAGCTTTACCTGGGATGAGCAGTTCTTC
j_call: TRBJ2-1
d_call: NA
v_call: TRBV11-2
clone_size: NA

cdr3_aa: CASSPSPFSNAYEQYF
cdr3_nt: TGTGCCAGCAGCCCTTCACCCTTCTCTAATGCCTACGAGCAGTACTTC
j_call: TRBJ2-7
d_call: NA
v_call: TRBV27
clone_size: NA

cdr3_aa: CASSLLGGSGGELFF
cdr3_nt: TGTGCCAGCAGCTTACTCGGGGGTTCGGGCGGGGAGCTGTTTTTT
j_call: TRBJ2-2
d_call: NA
v_call: TRBV13
clone_size: NA

cdr3_aa: CASSHRSTSGGENNEQFF
cdr3_nt: TGCGCCAGCAGCCATCGTTCTACTAGCGGGGGGGAGAACAATGAGCAGTTCTTC
j_call: TRBJ2-1
d_call: TRBD2
v_call: TRBV4-1
clone_size: NA

cdr3_aa: CVDGGGMGVETQYF
cdr3_nt: TGTGTCGATGGTGGCGGGATGGGAGTTGAGACCCAGTACTTC
j_call: TRBJ2-5
d_call: NA
v_call: TRBV6-5
clone_size: NA

cdr3_aa: CASRTGSSYEQYF
cdr3_nt: TGTGCCAGCCGGACCGGAAGCTCCTACGAGCAGTACTTC
j_call: TRBJ2-7
d_call: NA
v_call: TRBV13
clone_size: NA

cdr3_aa: CASSVGSGTSYEQYF
cdr3_nt: TGTGCCAGTAGTGTGGGGTCCGGGACTTCCTACGAGCAGTACTTC
j_call: TRBJ2-7
d_call: NA
v_call: TRBV19
clone_size: NA

cdr3_aa: CSVAGTGSSYEQYF
cdr3_nt: TGCAGCGTCGCCGGGACAGGGAGTTCCTACGAGCAGTACTTC
j_call: TRBJ2-7
d_call: TRBD1
v_call: TRBV29-1
clone_size: NA

cdr3_aa: CASSQEDRFQETQYF
cdr3_nt: TGCGCCAGCAGCCAAGAAGACAGGTTCCAAGAGACCCAGTACTTC
j_call: TRBJ2-5
d_call: NA
v_call: TRBV4-3
clone_size: NA

cdr3_aa: CASSSLTANYGYTF
cdr3_nt: TGTGCCAGCAGCTCTCTGACAGCTAACTATGGCTACACCTTC
j_call: TRBJ1-2
d_call: NA
v_call: TRBV11-2
clone_size: NA

cdr3_aa: CSVDAGELFF
cdr3_nt: TGCAGCGTTGACGCCGGGGAGCTGTTTTTT
j_call: TRBJ2-2
d_call: NA
v_call: TRBV29-1
clone_size: NA

cdr3_aa: CASSFGTVYNEQFF
cdr3_nt: TGTGCCAGCAGCTTCGGGACAGTCTACAATGAGCAGTTCTTC
j_call: TRBJ2-1
d_call: TRBD1
v_call: TRBV11-2
clone_size: NA

cdr3_aa: CSVEDRQGTNEKLFF
cdr3_nt: TGCAGCGTTGAAGATCGGCAAGGGACTAATGAAAAACTGTTTTTT
j_call: TRBJ1-4
d_call: NA
v_call: TRBV29-1
clone_size: NA

cdr3_aa: CASSLTGADTEAFF
cdr3_nt: TGCGCCAGCAGCCTGACAGGGGCCGACACTGAAGCTTTCTTT
j_call: TRBJ1-1
d_call: TRBD1
v_call: TRBV5-1
clone_size: few

cdr3_aa: CASSPRRGNQPQHF
cdr3_nt: TGCGCCAGCAGCCCACGGAGGGGGAATCAGCCCCAGCATTTT
j_call: TRBJ1-5
d_call: NA
v_call: TRBV4-3
clone_size: NA

cdr3_aa: CSVDVLGGSTDTQYF
cdr3_nt: TGCAGCGTTGACGTTCTTGGCGGAAGCACAGATACGCAGTATTTT
j_call: TRBJ2-3
d_call: NA
v_call: TRBV29-1
clone_size: NA

cdr3_aa: CASSLSGTFNYGYTF
cdr3_nt: TGTGCCAGCAGCCTATCCGGGACATTTAACTATGGCTACACCTTC
j_call: TRBJ1-2
d_call: NA
v_call: TRBV13
clone_size: NA

cdr3_aa: CASSQGFGLLNEKLFF
cdr3_nt: TGTGCCAGCAGCCAAGGTTTCGGTCTTCTGAATGAAAAACTGTTTTTT
j_call: TRBJ1-4
d_call: NA
v_call: TRBV14
clone_size: NA

cdr3_aa: CASSHYTGTINKETQYF
cdr3_nt: TGTGCCAGCAGCCACTATACTGGGACCATCAACAAAGAGACCCAGTACTTC
j_call: TRBJ2-5
d_call: NA
v_call: TRBV11-2
clone_size: once

cdr3_aa: CASSPRGDGTNEKLFF
cdr3_nt: TGCGCCAGCAGCCCCAGGGGGGATGGGACTAATGAAAAACTGTTTTTT
j_call: TRBJ1-4
d_call: TRBD1
v_call: TRBV4-3
clone_size: few

cdr3_aa: CASSQDGGGDTQYF
cdr3_nt: TGCGCCAGCAGCCAAGATGGGGGCGGAGATACGCAGTATTTT
j_call: TRBJ2-3
d_call: NA
v_call: TRBV4-3
clone_size: NA

cdr3_aa: CSVVMNTEAFF
cdr3_nt: TGCAGCGTTGTTATGAACACTGAAGCTTTCTTT
j_call: TRBJ1-1
d_call: NA
v_call: TRBV29-1
clone_size: once

cdr3_aa: CASSAGTATYGQYF
cdr3_nt: TGTGCCAGCAGCGCCGGGACCGCGACCTACGGGCAGTACTTC
j_call: TRBJ2-7
d_call: NA
v_call: TRBV9
clone_size: NA

cdr3_aa: CASSLSGGTGEKLFF
cdr3_nt: TGTGCCAGCAGTTTATCGGGTGGGACAGGAGAAAAACTGTTTTTT
j_call: TRBJ1-4
d_call: TRBD1
v_call: TRBV27
clone_size: NA

cdr3_aa: CASLGDTGELFF
cdr3_nt: TGCGCCAGCTTAGGGGACACCGGGGAGCTGTTTTTT
j_call: TRBJ2-2
d_call: NA
v_call: TRBV4-1
clone_size: NA

cdr3_aa: CASSLDLNEQFF
cdr3_nt: TGTGCCAGCAGCTTGGATCTCAATGAGCAGTTCTTC
j_call: TRBJ2-1
d_call: NA
v_call: TRBV5-4
clone_size: NA

cdr3_aa: CASTGLYNEQFF
cdr3_nt: TGTGCCAGCACGGGACTCTACAATGAGCAGTTCTTC
j_call: TRBJ2-1
d_call: NA
v_call: TRBV27
clone_size: NA

cdr3_aa: CASSRSGANVLTF
cdr3_nt: TGTGCCAGCAGCCGCTCTGGGGCCAACGTCCTGACTTTC
j_call: TRBJ2-6
d_call: NA
v_call: TRBV9
clone_size: NA

cdr3_aa: CAWSPAGGYDTEAFF
cdr3_nt: TGTGCCTGGAGTCCGGCCGGGGGGTACGACACTGAAGCTTTCTTT
j_call: TRBJ1-1
d_call: NA
v_call: TRBV30
clone_size: NA

cdr3_aa: CASSFGASSYEQYF
cdr3_nt: TGTGCCAGCAGCTTCGGTGCGAGCTCCTACGAGCAGTACTTC
j_call: TRBJ2-7
d_call: NA
v_call: TRBV7-9
clone_size: NA

cdr3_aa: CASRGGLAGLYEQYF
cdr3_nt: TGTGCCAGCAGAGGAGGACTAGCGGGCCTCTACGAGCAGTACTTC
j_call: TRBJ2-7
d_call: TRBD2
v_call: TRBV2
clone_size: NA

cdr3_aa: CASRQTGNYGYTF
cdr3_nt: TGCGCCAGCAGACAGACAGGGAACTATGGCTACACCTTC
j_call: TRBJ1-2
d_call: TRBD1
v_call: TRBV4-1
clone_size: NA

cdr3_aa: CASRTGAFTPSDTQYF
cdr3_nt: TGTGCCAGTCGGACAGGGGCGTTCACACCTTCAGATACGCAGTATTTT
j_call: TRBJ2-3
d_call: TRBD1
v_call: TRBV6-6
clone_size: NA

cdr3_aa: CASGLAGYEQYF
cdr3_nt: TGTGCCAGCGGTCTAGCGGGGTACGAGCAGTACTTC
j_call: TRBJ2-7
d_call: TRBD2
v_call: TRBV27
clone_size: NA

cdr3_aa: CASSSFLAGGNEQFF
cdr3_nt: TGTGCCAGCAGCTCCTTCTTAGCGGGGGGGAATGAGCAGTTCTTC
j_call: TRBJ2-1
d_call: TRBD2
v_call: TRBV11-2
clone_size: NA

cdr3_aa: CASSLAFKEGYEQYF
cdr3_nt: TGTGCCAGCAGCTTAGCGTTCAAAGAAGGCTACGAGCAGTACTTC
j_call: TRBJ2-7
d_call: NA
v_call: TRBV7-2
clone_size: NA

cdr3_aa: CAIPGPGGQNEQYF
cdr3_nt: TGTGCCATACCAGGTCCCGGGGGCCAGAACGAGCAGTACTTC
j_call: TRBJ2-7
d_call: NA
v_call: TRBV2
clone_size: NA

cdr3_aa: CASSKVGGAGPDTEAFF
cdr3_nt: TGTGCCAGCAGCAAAGTTGGGGGGGCAGGCCCTGATACTGAAGCTTTCTTT
j_call: TRBJ1-1
d_call: NA
v_call: TRBV21-1
clone_size: NA

cdr3_aa: CASSLDRGNYEQYF
cdr3_nt: TGTGCCAGCAGCTTAGATAGAGGGAACTACGAGCAGTACTTC
j_call: TRBJ2-7
d_call: NA
v_call: TRBV11-2
clone_size: NA

cdr3_aa: CASSSRENYGYTF
cdr3_nt: TGTGCCAGCAGCTCCAGGGAAAACTATGGCTACACCTTC
j_call: TRBJ1-2
d_call: NA
v_call: TRBV7-2
clone_size: few

cdr3_aa: CASSYSSAFIEYGYTF
cdr3_nt: TGTGCCAGCAGTTACTCGTCCGCATTTATAGAATATGGCTACACCTTC
j_call: TRBJ1-2
d_call: NA
v_call: TRBV6-5
clone_size: NA

cdr3_aa: CASSVGGPDGYTF
cdr3_nt: TGTGCCAGCAGCGTAGGGGGCCCTGACGGCTACACCTTC
j_call: TRBJ1-2
d_call: NA
v_call: TRBV9
clone_size: few

cdr3_aa: CASSPGTGGNNGYTF
cdr3_nt: TGTGCCAGCAGCCCCGGGACAGGGGGAAATAATGGCTACACCTTC
j_call: TRBJ1-2
d_call: TRBD1
v_call: TRBV7-9
clone_size: NA

cdr3_aa: CAGHDRVEQFF
cdr3_nt: TGTGCCGGCCATGACAGGGTTGAGCAGTTCTTC
j_call: TRBJ2-1
d_call: TRBD1
v_call: TRBV30
clone_size: once

cdr3_aa: CASKRQLTDTQYF
cdr3_nt: TGTGCCAGTAAAAGGCAGCTCACAGATACGCAGTATTTT
j_call: TRBJ2-3
d_call: NA
v_call: TRBV19
clone_size: NA